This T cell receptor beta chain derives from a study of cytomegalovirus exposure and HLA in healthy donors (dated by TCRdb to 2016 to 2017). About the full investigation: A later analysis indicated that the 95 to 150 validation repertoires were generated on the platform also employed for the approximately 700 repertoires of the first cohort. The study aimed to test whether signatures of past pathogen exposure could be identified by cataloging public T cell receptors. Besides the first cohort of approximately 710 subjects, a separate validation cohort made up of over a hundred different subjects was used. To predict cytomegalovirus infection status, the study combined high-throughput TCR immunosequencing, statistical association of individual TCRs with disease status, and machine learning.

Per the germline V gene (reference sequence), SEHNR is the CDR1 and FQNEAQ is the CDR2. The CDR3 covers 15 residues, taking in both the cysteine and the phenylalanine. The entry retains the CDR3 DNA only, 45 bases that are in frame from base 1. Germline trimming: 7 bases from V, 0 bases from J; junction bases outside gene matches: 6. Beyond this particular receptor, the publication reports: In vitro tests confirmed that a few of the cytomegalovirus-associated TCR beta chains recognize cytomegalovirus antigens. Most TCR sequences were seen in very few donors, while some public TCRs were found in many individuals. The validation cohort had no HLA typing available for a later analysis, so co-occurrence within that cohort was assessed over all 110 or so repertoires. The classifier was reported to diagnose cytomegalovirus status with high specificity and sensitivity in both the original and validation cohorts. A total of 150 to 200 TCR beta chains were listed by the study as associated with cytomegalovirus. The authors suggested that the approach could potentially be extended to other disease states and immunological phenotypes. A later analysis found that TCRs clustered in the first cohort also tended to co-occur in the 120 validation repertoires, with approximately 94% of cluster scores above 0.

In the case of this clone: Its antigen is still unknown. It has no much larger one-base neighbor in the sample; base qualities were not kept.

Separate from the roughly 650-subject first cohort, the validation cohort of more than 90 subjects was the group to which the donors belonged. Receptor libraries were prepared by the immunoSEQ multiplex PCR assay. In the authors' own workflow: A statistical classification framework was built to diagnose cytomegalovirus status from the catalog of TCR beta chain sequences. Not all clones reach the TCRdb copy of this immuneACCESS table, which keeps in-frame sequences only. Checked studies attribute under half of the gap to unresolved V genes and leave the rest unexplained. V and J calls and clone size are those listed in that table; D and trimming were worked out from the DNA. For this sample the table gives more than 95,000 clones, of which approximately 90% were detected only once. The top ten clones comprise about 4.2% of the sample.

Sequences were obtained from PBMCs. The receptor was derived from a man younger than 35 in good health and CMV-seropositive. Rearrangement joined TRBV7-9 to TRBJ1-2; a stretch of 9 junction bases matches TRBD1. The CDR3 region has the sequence CASTPGDRANYGYTF. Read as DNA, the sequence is TGTGCCAGCACCCCTGGGGACAGGGCTAACTATGGCTACACCTTC.